The TCR beta chain under discussion was sequenced for a study of T cells after yellow fever vaccination. Trimming pared 5 bases from V and 2 bases from J, leaving 19 bases between. CDR3 length: 16 residues. In germline, CDR1 is LGHNA, CDR2 YSLEER. TCRdb re-analysed the 5' RACE reads in MiXCR, keeping a single row per CDR3 protein. The repertoire has 500,000 to 650,000 distinct CDR3 sequences, 17% of them found once; the top ten carry roughly 17%. This chain links TRBV4-3 with TRBJ2-7; possibly TRBD2 for D (6 bases). The starting material was PBMCs, obtained 5 to 6 days after the first yellow fever vaccination. This TCR came from a man aged 18 to 29 who received the YFV17D yellow fever vaccine. The CDR3 here is CASSWRVAGKTYEQYF. The CDR3 DNA sequence: TGCGCCAGCAGCTGGCGGGTGGCGGGGAAAACCTACGAGCAGTACTTC.